This T cell receptor (beta chain) was documented in a study of technical replicates of blood from a few donors listed by TCRdb under 2017. Comments on this clone: What this receptor recognizes is not known. Within one base of it there is no much larger clone, and no base qualities were kept.

The CDR3 runs 15 amino acids, cysteine and phenylalanine included. The entry retains the CDR3 DNA only, 45 bases that are in frame from base 1. V sheds 6 bases and J sheds 0 bases, leaving 13 bases between their ends. Looking up the germline V gene yields CDR1 SNHLY and CDR2 FYNNEI. Library creation used the immunoSEQ multiplex PCR assay. Sourced from immuneACCESS, this table was stored by TCRdb with only in-frame sequences that have V and J called. A share of the clones is absent; for the studies checked, an unresolved V gene accounts for under half, and the remainder has no known explanation. This sample holds about 61,000 clones; about 89% were observed only once. The ten largest clones capture about 5.2% of the sample.

The sample taken for sequencing was PBMCs. The receptor was isolated from a human donor in good health. Some clones in this sample may be carry-over from other donors' samples. The sequence links TRBV2 to TRBJ2-3, with no D gene named confidently. The CDR3 amino acid sequence is: CASRPGSMSTDTQYF. At the DNA level, the sequence is TGTGCCAGCAGACCAGGTTCCATGAGCACAGATACGCAGTATTTT.